This T cell receptor beta chain was sequenced in a study of tissue T cells after allogeneic stem cell transplantation. Sequencing of TCRbeta CDR3 at survey depth gave sequences and template counts. Sequencing used immunoSEQ multiplex PCR; TCRdb keeps in-frame clones, though not all of them. The profile shows about 21,000 clones, approximately 70% of them singletons. Study-wide findings and caveats: Shared clones across patients were few; motif clustering revealed tissue-specific shared signatures.

Comment on this clone: Its target is unknown. Genes here carry mouse names.

This clonotype originated in a female BALB/c mouse in good health. These mice share the MHC haplotype H2-d. Input material: blood.

CDR3 loop: CAWSLWGHQDTQYF. Incomplete CDR3 DNA: TGTGCCTGGAGTCTATGGGGACATCAAGACACCCAGTAC. The rearrangement links TRBV31 to TRBJ2-5; tentatively, D is TRBD1 (6 bases). Coverage ceases 1 residue before the CDR3 finishes, and the germline J gene fills in the end. CDR1 and CDR2 (germline): GKSSPN, SITVG. V was pared by 0 bases and J by 3 bases, with 10 bases between. CDR3 length: 14 amino acids. Based on the CDR3 plus reference TRBV31 and TRBJ2-5, the full variable domain is AQTIHQWPVAEIKAVGSPLSLGCTIKGKSSPNLYWYWQATGGTLQQLFYSITVGQVESVVQLNLSASRPKDDQFILSTEKLLLSHSGFYLCAWSLWGHQDTQYFGPGTRLLVL.